Below, 3 T cell receptor beta chains from the same sample are listed, as sequenced in a study of persistence of HIV-infected CD4 T cells. What these receptors recognize is not known. The immunoSEQ assay was version 4, run in survey mode. This table comes from immunoSEQ multiplex PCR, and its TCRdb copy is limited to in-frame clones, with some not included. Here the sample spans 23,000 or so clones, 74% being singletons. Overlapping HIV-1 Gag 15-mer peptides at approximately 0.96 ug per peptide per mL were used. Responding CD4+ T cells were sorted by upregulation of both CD40 ligand and CD69. The input for sequencing was CD4+ T cells sorted from PBMCs after approximately 19-hour stimulation, taken from a patient who received antiretroviral therapy. The receptors come from an adult man with HIV who was CMV-seropositive.

This clone has only one observation. The V gene is TRBV5-5, the J gene TRBJ2-7, with 9 bases identical to TRBD1. Germline V gene lookup returns CDR1 SGHKS and CDR2 YYEKEE (reference sequence). The CDR3 has 14 amino acids. Trimming cost V 4 bases and J 2 bases; bases outside gene matches: 4. CDR3 coding DNA: TGTGCCAGCAGCCCCGGGACAGGGACCTACGAGCAGTACTTC. It specifies CASSPGTGTYEQYF. Supplemented by reference TRBV5-5 and TRBJ2-7, the full variable domain reads DAGVTQSPTHLIKTRGQQVTLRCSPISGHKSVSWYQQVLGQGPQFIFQYYEKEERGRGNFPDRFSARQFPNYSSELNVNALLLGDSALYLCASSPGTGTYEQYFGPGTRLTVT.

This clone showed up just a few times. This chain links TRBV5-1 with TRBJ1-1; 8 bases line up with TRBD1. V shed 2 bases and J 3 bases; nucleotides not matched to a gene: 9. This CDR3 is built from 16 residues. CDR1 and CDR2 (germline): SGHRS, YFSETQ. The CDR3: CASSFLWTGRDTEAFF. In DNA form, the CDR3 reads TGCGCCAGCAGCTTCCTGTGGACAGGGAGGGACACTGAAGCTTTCTTT.

This clone was seen once. J is TRBJ1-1 and V is TRBV29-1; D unresolved. Germline V gene lookup returns CDR1 SQVTM and CDR2 ANQGSEA. V lost 4 bases to trimming and J lost 5 bases, with 17 bases between them. This CDR3 contains 14 residues. Here the CDR3 DNA reads TGCAGCGTTGCTTTTTTCGGCGTGGGGACTGAAGCTTTCTTT. Translation: CSVAFFGVGTEAFF.